This is a list of T cell receptor beta chains from one sample in a study of blood T cell repertoires in COVID-19. TCRdb's table, derived via immunoSEQ multiplex PCR, lists solely in-frame clones and lacks some. The sample lists about 190,000 clones, about 83% occurring once. The material sequenced was PBMCs or T cells enriched from blood (not recorded which). The receptors stem from a woman aged 25 to 39 who had been exposed to COVID-19. Both conserved end residues are part of each CDR3. D genes are given only for firm matches. The size of a clone is reported for some rows only, either as once, few or many, or as a class for expanded clones.

v_call: TRBV9
j_call: TRBJ2-7
clone_size: .
d_call: TRBD1
cdr3_aa: CASSVAQGAGYEQYF
cdr3_nt: TGTGCCAGCAGCGTCGCACAGGGGGCTGGCTACGAGCAGTACTTC

v_call: TRBV6-5
j_call: TRBJ1-1
clone_size: .
d_call: .
cdr3_aa: CASRPIWGQGTEAFF
cdr3_nt: TGTGCCAGCAGACCTATTTGGGGGCAGGGAACTGAAGCTTTCTTT

v_call: TRBV28
j_call: TRBJ1-2
clone_size: .
d_call: TRBD1
cdr3_aa: CASRQGAEGYTF
cdr3_nt: TGTGCCAGCAGGCAGGGGGCGGAGGGCTACACCTTC

v_call: TRBV5-8
j_call: TRBJ2-1
clone_size: .
d_call: TRBD1
cdr3_aa: CASSPWTGDNEQFF
cdr3_nt: TGTGCCAGCAGCCCGTGGACAGGCGACAATGAGCAGTTCTTC

v_call: TRBV5-1
j_call: TRBJ1-6
clone_size: .
d_call: TRBD1
cdr3_aa: CASRHIGQGGSPLHF
cdr3_nt: TGCGCCAGCAGACATATCGGACAGGGAGGCTCACCCCTCCACTTT

v_call: TRBV1
j_call: TRBJ1-3
clone_size: .
d_call: .
cdr3_aa: CTSSQVTGEHTIYF
cdr3_nt: TGCACCAGCAGCCAAGTTACAGGAGAACACACCATATATTTT

v_call: TRBV6-2/TRBV6-3
j_call: TRBJ2-7
clone_size: .
d_call: TRBD2
cdr3_aa: CASSPYRGGSLRDEQYF
cdr3_nt: TGTGCCAGCAGTCCATACCGCGGGGGGTCCCTCCGGGACGAGCAGTACTTC

v_call: TRBV24-1
j_call: TRBJ2-2
clone_size: few
d_call: .
cdr3_aa: CATSDTNTGELFF
cdr3_nt: TGTGCCACCAGTGATACAAACACCGGGGAGCTGTTTTTT

v_call: TRBV18
j_call: TRBJ1-1
clone_size: .
d_call: .
cdr3_aa: CASSPDRYTEAFF
cdr3_nt: TGTGCCAGCTCACCAGACAGATACACTGAAGCTTTCTTT

v_call: TRBV11-2
j_call: TRBJ1-4
clone_size: .
d_call: TRBD1
cdr3_aa: CASSPTGAADEKLFF
cdr3_nt: TGTGCCAGCAGTCCAACAGGGGCGGCGGATGAAAAACTGTTTTTT

v_call: TRBV6-5
j_call: TRBJ1-1
clone_size: .
d_call: .
cdr3_aa: CASSYSPSDTEAFF
cdr3_nt: TGTGCCAGCAGTTACTCTCCGAGTGACACTGAAGCTTTCTTT

v_call: TRBV11-2
j_call: TRBJ2-1
clone_size: .
d_call: .
cdr3_aa: CASSTYDRGEQFF
cdr3_nt: TGTGCCAGCAGCACGTATGACCGGGGAGAGCAGTTCTTC

v_call: TRBV7-2
j_call: TRBJ1-6
clone_size: .
d_call: TRBD1
cdr3_aa: CASSFWGTGIGNSPLHF
cdr3_nt: TGTGCCAGCAGCTTTTGGGGGACAGGGATAGGCAATTCACCCCTCCACTTT

v_call: TRBV6-5
j_call: TRBJ2-5
clone_size: .
d_call: TRBD2
cdr3_aa: CASKGGLDQETQYF
cdr3_nt: TGTGCCAGCAAGGGGGGACTAGACCAAGAGACCCAGTACTTC